The 24 T cell receptor beta chains given below trace back to one sample, sequenced in a study of cytomegalovirus exposure and HLA in healthy donors (dated by TCRdb to about 2017). Preparation of the library involved the immunoSEQ multiplex PCR assay. The source is immuneACCESS, and TCRdb retained only in-frame sequences with V and J called. Part of the clones is not carried over; for the studies checked, unresolved V genes explain less than half of this, and the remainder is unexplained. Recorded for this sample are 100,000 to 150,000 clones; 75% to 90% of them occurred a single time. Approximately 1% of the sample lies in the top ten. Sequencing was performed on PBMCs. The source of these receptors is a young woman in good health and CMV-seronegative.

The rearrangement uses TRBV7-8 and TRBJ1-1; D is uncertain. Per germline, CDR1 SGHVS and CDR2 FQNEAQ. The CDR3 sequence is 12 residues long. V was clipped by 5 bases and J by 11 bases, with 15 bases between them. DNA for the CDR3: TGTGCCAGCAGCATCACACGGGGTGGCGCTTTCTTT. This codes for CASSITRGGAFF.

This clone was seen just once. The chain combines TRBV18 with TRBJ1-2; TRBD1 might be the D (5 bases). CDR3 length: 13 amino acids. The V end lost 1 base, the J end lost 6 bases, and 9 bases lay between the germline ends. In germline, CDR1 is KGHSH, CDR2 LQKENI. Here the CDR3 reads CASSPRTQDGYTF. The DNA of the CDR3 is TGTGCCAGCTCACCACGAACACAGGATGGCTACACCTTC.

This clone appeared once. The gene calls are TRBV4-3 and TRBJ1-1; D ambiguous. Germline loops: CDR1 LGHNA, CDR2 YSLEER. V dropped 1 base and J dropped 0 bases, with 3 bases sitting between them. The CDR3 covers 13 residues. In nucleotides, the CDR3 is TGCGCCAGCAGCCAAGTCATGAACACTGAAGCTTTCTTT. This encodes CASSQVMNTEAFF.

This rearrangement joins TRBV5-4 to TRBJ1-1; weak D call: TRBD1 (5 bases). The germline CDR1 and CDR2 sequences are SGHNT and YYREEE (reference sequence). CDR3 size: 14 residues. V was cut by 3 bases and J by 3 bases, with 12 bases left in between. The CDR3 is CASSWGDGYTEAFF. The CDR3 DNA reads as TGTGCCAGCAGCTGGGGGGACGGATACACTGAAGCTTTCTTT.

CDR3 residues: CASSLPGANYGYTF. CDR3 sequence (DNA): TGTGCCAGCAGTTTACCCGGGGCTAACTATGGCTACACCTTC. The chain joins TRBV28 to TRBJ1-2; D remains unclear. The CDR3 is 14 residues long. V shed 2 bases and J shed 0 bases, with 7 bases lying between them. Germline assignment: CDR1 MDHEN and CDR2 SYDVKM.

The chain has TRBV29-1 and TRBJ1-4; 8 nucleotides line up with TRBD1. V trimming: 6 bases; J trimming: 3 bases; junction bases outside the gene matches: 3. The CDR3 contains 13 residues. Per germline, CDR1 SQVTM and CDR2 ANQGSEA. Written as DNA, the CDR3 is TGCAGCGTGACAGGGGTTCCTAATGAAAAACTGTTTTTT. It yields the protein CSVTGVPNEKLFF. The full variable domain, in which reference TRBV29-1 and TRBJ1-4 provide the parts outside the CDR3, is SAVISQKPSRDICQRGTSLTIQCQVDSQVTMMFWYRQQPGQSLTLIATANQGSEATYESGFVIDKFPISRPNLTFSTLTVSNMSPEDSSIYLCSVTGVPNEKLFFGSGTQLSVL.

Only a few counts were recorded for this clone. The V and J genes are TRBV6-6 and TRBJ2-2; unclear D gene. This CDR3 has 14 amino acids. CDR1 is MNHNY and CDR2 is SVGAGI in the germline V gene (reference sequence). V was trimmed by 2 bases and J by 4 bases, leaving 8 bases between them. CDR3 DNA sequence: TGTGCCAGCAGTTACCCCCAGTTCACCGGGGAGCTGTTTTTT. Encoded protein: CASSYPQFTGELFF.

This sequence joins TRBV6-5 and TRBJ2-1; 12 nucleotides match TRBD2. J gave up 6 bases and V 6 bases, and 3 bases lay outside the gene matches. The CDR3 is 14 amino acids. Germline loops: CDR1 MNHEY, CDR2 SVGAGI. The CDR3 DNA is TGTGCCAGCAGGCGACTAGCGGGAGTCAATGAGCAGTTCTTC. Its translation is CASRRLAGVNEQFF.

The chain carries TRBV4-3 and TRBJ1-4; D not certain. Germline V lookup: CDR1 LGHNA, CDR2 YSLEER. CDR3 length equals 14 residues. Between the trimmed V and J ends, which lost 0 bases and 5 bases, there was a span of 7 bases. In nucleotides, the CDR3 is TGCGCCAGCAGCCAAGAGGCGGCGAATGAAAAACTGTTTTTT. It codes for CASSQEAANEKLFF.

V and J are TRBV30 and TRBJ2-7, with D uncertain. With 0 bases removed from V and 1 base from J, the gap between germline ends came to 4 bases. The CDR3 extends over 12 amino acids. CDR1 is GTSNPN and CDR2 is SVGIG in the germline V gene (reference sequence). The CDR3 coding sequence is TGTGCCTGGAGTGTACAATCCTACGAGCAGTACTTC. It translates to CAWSVQSYEQYF.

The chain is built from TRBV27 and TRBJ1-1; tentative D call: TRBD1 (5 bases). Trimming pared 3 bases from V and 6 bases from J, leaving 11 bases between. The CDR3 runs to 13 residues. Germline CDR1 reads MNHEY; CDR2 reads SMNVEV (reference sequence). This CDR3 reads CASSLSGLAEAFF. The DNA for the CDR3 is TGTGCCAGCAGTTTGTCAGGGCTAGCTGAAGCTTTCTTT.

The rearrangement uses TRBV27 and TRBJ2-7; TRBD1 matches at 8 bases. The CDR3 runs to 14 residues. V trimming: 5 bases; J trimming: 5 bases; junction bases outside the gene matches: 8. Germline CDR1 MNHEY, CDR2 SMNVEV (reference sequence). CDR3 region: CASSDRQGRNEQYF. Here the CDR3 DNA reads TGTGCCAGCAGTGATAGACAGGGGCGAAACGAGCAGTACTTC.

This clone has only a few counts. The rearrangement links TRBV27 to TRBJ2-7; 14 nucleotides agree with TRBD2. CDR3 length: 15 amino acids. In germline, CDR1 is MNHEY, CDR2 SMNVEV (reference sequence). The V segment lost 4 bases and the J segment 12 bases; nucleotides outside the gene matches: 11. CDR3 protein: CASSSSGLAGAMWYF. CDR3 DNA sequence: TGTGCCAGCAGTTCCTCGGGACTAGCGGGGGCGATGTGGTACTTC.

This chain's CDR3 is CASSLRGLMNTEAFF. The CDR3 DNA sequence: TGCGCCAGCAGTCTGAGGGGGCTAATGAACACTGAAGCTTTCTTT. The chain has TRBV23-1 and TRBJ1-1; 7 bases line up with TRBD1. TRBV23-1 is given ORF status, its function remaining uncertain. V was clipped by 4 bases and J by 0 bases; unmatched bases: 5. The CDR3 length is 15 residues.

CDR3 sequence: CASSLLMDSYNEQFF. The CDR3 region has the DNA TGTGCCAGCAGCCTCCTCATGGACAGCTACAATGAGCAGTTCTTC. This chain links TRBV11-2 with TRBJ2-1; D may be TRBD1 (6 bases). The V end lost 5 bases, the J end lost 3 bases, and 14 bases lay between the germline ends. The germline gives CDR1 SGHAT, CDR2 FQNNGV. This CDR3 comprises 15 residues.

This clone occurred once. The genes are TRBV6-5 and TRBJ2-2, with D possibly TRBD1 on 6 matching bases. Trimming stripped 0 bases from V and 9 bases from J, with 8 bases between. CDR3 size: 13 residues. Germline V CDR1 and CDR2: MNHEY, SVGAGI. CDR3 residues: CASSYSQGRELFF. The CDR3 bases are TGTGCCAGCAGTTACTCACAGGGTCGGGAGCTGTTTTTT.

The chain links TRBV7-2 to TRBJ2-5, with D possibly TRBD2 on 6 matching bases. Germline V CDR1 and CDR2: SGHTA, FQGNSA. The CDR3 totals 16 residues. Trimming cost V 2 bases and J 0 bases, with 13 bases left between them. The CDR3 region is CASSLLASANQETQYF. In nucleotides, the CDR3 is TGTGCCAGCAGCTTATTGGCTAGCGCCAACCAAGAGACCCAGTACTTC.

The chain is built from TRBV6-6 and TRBJ1-3; a weak D match, TRBD1 (5 bases). The V and J ends lost 5 bases and 8 bases respectively, with 19 bases between them. This CDR3 comprises 15 residues. Germline values: CDR1 MNHNY, CDR2 SVGAGI (reference sequence). CDR3 region: CASSRDSSSGDTIYF. The CDR3 DNA sequence: TGTGCCAGCAGTAGGGACTCCTCCTCGGGAGACACCATATATTTT.

The chain carries TRBV27 and TRBJ2-1, with 11 nucleotides matching TRBD1. Germline V gene lookup returns CDR1 MNHEY and CDR2 SMNVEV (reference sequence). This CDR3 is built from 15 residues. V shed 6 bases, J shed 7 bases, and the junction held 8 bases outside the gene matches. The CDR3 DNA is TGTGCCAGCAGCCCAGGACAGGGGGCTACAAATGAGCAGTTCTTC. Encoded protein: CASSPGQGATNEQFF.

The chain employs TRBV27 and TRBJ2-7; 10 bases fit TRBD1. The CDR3 extends over 15 amino acids. The V segment lost 6 bases and the J segment 10 bases; nucleotides outside the gene matches: 15. CDR1 and CDR2 from the germline V gene are MNHEY and SMNVEV (reference sequence). CDR3 DNA: TGTGCCAGCAGAACGGGACAGGGGACCACTACGAGCCAGTACTTC. This translates into CASRTGQGTTTSQYF.

The rearrangement joins TRBV5-1 to TRBJ2-3, with TRBD2 matching over 7 bases. Germline CDR1 is SGHRS and CDR2 is YFSETQ. CDR3 length: 16 amino acids. The junction had 9 bases not matched to a gene; V was cut back by 3 bases and J by 2 bases. As DNA, the CDR3 is TGCGCCAGCAGCTCTCTAGCGGACGGTTACACAGATACGCAGTATTTT. Protein product: CASSSLADGYTDTQYF.

This clone was seen a handful of times. The chain joins TRBV7-2 to TRBJ1-2; D remains ambiguous. Germline V gene sequence: CDR1 SGHTA, CDR2 FQGNSA. The CDR3 has 12 amino acids. V gave up 4 bases and J gave up 5 bases, with 8 bases separating them. DNA of the CDR3: TGTGCCAGCAGCTCCCGAGGGTATGGCTACACCTTC. Translation gives CASSSRGYGYTF.

V usage is TRBV7-9 and J usage is TRBJ2-3, with 8 bases matching TRBD1. V was clipped by 3 bases and J by 13 bases; unmatched bases: 6. The CDR3 length is 12 residues. Germline CDR1 is SEHNR and CDR2 is FQNEAQ (reference sequence). The CDR3 protein is CASSFEGQGKYF. DNA for the CDR3: TGTGCCAGCAGCTTCGAAGGACAGGGAAAGTATTTT.

The V and J genes are TRBV6-4 and TRBJ2-4, with D possibly matching TRBD1 (5 bases). The CDR3 is 14 residues long. V was clipped by 7 bases and J by 0 bases, with 10 bases between them. Germline V gives CDR1 MRHNA, CDR2 SNTAGT. The DNA of the CDR3 is TGTGCCAGCACGGACATTCTAGCCAAAAACATTCAGTACTTC. This codes for CASTDILAKNIQYF.